This TCR beta chain comes out of a study of blood T cell repertoires in COVID-19 (dated by TCRdb to about 2020). Context from the whole study: Samples covering the acute and convalescent phases of COVID-19 were provided by collaborators in the United States, Italy and Spain. Where HLA class I and class II types were available, the types were taken from metadata supplied by the sample provider, not from assay-based typing. The prospective study material was composed of cDNA or gDNA derived from T cells, B-cell-depleted T cells, or PBMCs. The repertoires were released in a freely available public database meant as a resource for research on the immune response to SARS-CoV-2. Sample metadata almost always included a de-identified subject ID, COVID-19 status, age in years and sex. The samples were drawn from two sources: the first 160 participants of the ongoing ImmuneRACE study, and 1,254 subjects contributed by 6 global collaborators. Deeply sampled blood TCRbeta repertoires from subjects exposed to, actively infected with, or recovered from COVID-19 were included in the dataset.

The immunoSEQ Assay, a bias-controlled multiplex PCR, was used to amplify TCRbeta CDR3 regions from genomic DNA. In the original analysis: Nucleated cell counts per sample were estimated from amplification of reference gene primers within the assay. To quantify the absolute abundance of each unique TCRbeta CDR3 rearrangement, sequence reads were collapsed and filtered. Productive Simpson clonality was computed per sample as the square root of Simpson's diversity index over productive rearrangements. TCRdb stores this immuneACCESS table with in-frame sequences only. Part of the clones is absent; in the studies checked, under half of the shortfall reflects unresolved V genes, and no reason is known for the rest. Clone size and the V and J calls come from that table; the DNA yielded D and trimming. The sample table records over 150,000 clones; less than 95% of these occur just once. The ten largest clonotypes hold less than 0.6% of the sample.

What the study reported, not specific to this receptor: Clinical and demographic metadata were provided uncurated, with the amount varying by source and participant.

Each collaborating institution followed its own protocols to collect whole blood in K2EDTA tubes. Collaborator samples were shipped for TCRbeta analysis as frozen whole blood, isolated PBMCs, or DNA extracted from either sample type. This clone showed up just once. Its recognized antigen is unknown. No much larger clonotype is one base removed from it; base qualities were not supplied. The receptor's source is a man in his fifties with acute or convalescent COVID-19. Specimen: peripheral blood.

The CDR3 in this case is CASSEQARETQYF. DNA sequence: TGCGCCAGCAGTGAGCAAGCGAGGGAGACCCAGTACTTC. This sequence uses TRBV10-2 and TRBJ2-5; the D gene cannot be resolved reliably. V sheds 2 bases and J sheds 5 bases, leaving 9 bases between their ends. The germline V gene sets CDR1 to WSHSY and CDR2 to SAAADI. There are 13 amino acids in the CDR3, from cysteine to phenylalanine inclusive. CDR3 DNA only is kept here, 39 bases in frame from base 1.